The 26 T cell receptor beta chains below all came from one sample that was sequenced in a study of T cell responses to AZD1222 COVID-19 vaccine. Method: immunoSEQ multiplex PCR; TCRdb's copy keeps in-frame clones and lacks some. The profile shows approximately 120,000 clones, 70% to 90% of them singletons. Sequences were derived from peripheral blood, sampled on day 0 of AZD1222 vaccination. The receptors were gathered from an adult in good health.

The chain uses TRBV6-5 and TRBJ2-5, with D possibly matching TRBD2 (6 bases). Trimming pared 8 bases from V and 1 base from J, leaving 8 bases between. CDR1 is MNHEY and CDR2 is SVGAGI in the germline V gene. The CDR3 runs to 12 residues. The CDR3 reads CASWRGQETQYF. DNA for the CDR3: TGTGCCAGCTGGAGGGGCCAAGAGACCCAGTACTTC.

The rearrangement joins TRBV4-1 to TRBJ2-1; D possibly corresponds to TRBD1 (6 bases). Germline CDR1 MGHRA, CDR2 YSYEKL. Between the trimmed V and J ends, which lost 1 base and 6 bases, there was a span of 13 bases. This CDR3 spans 15 amino acids. This chain's CDR3 is CASSQGWGLTNEQFF. CDR3 sequence (DNA): TGCGCCAGCAGCCAAGGATGGGGGCTTACCAATGAGCAGTTCTTC.

The chain uses TRBV7-2 and TRBJ1-5, with D possibly being TRBD1 (5 bases). The CDR3 is made up of 13 amino acids. V was clipped by 1 base and J by 9 bases, with 10 bases between them. CDR1 SGHTA and CDR2 FQGNSA come from the germline V gene. In DNA form, the CDR3 reads TGTGCCAGCAGCTTAGGTCAAGGGGCGCCCCAGCATTTT. Encoded protein: CASSLGQGAPQHF.

This chain links TRBV5-6 with TRBJ2-1; a weak D match, TRBD1 (6 bases). CDR3 length equals 16 residues. V lost 4 bases to trimming and J lost 6 bases, with 20 bases between them. In germline, CDR1 is SGHDT, CDR2 YYEEEE. For the CDR3, the DNA is TGTGCCAGCAGCGGATACAGGGAAAGTACGATCAATGAGCAGTTCTTC. This sequence encodes CASSGYRESTINEQFF.

This clone occurred once. CDR3 DNA sequence: TGTGCCAGCAGCGAACAGGGATTAAGCAATCAGCCCCAGCATTTT. Its protein product is CASSEQGLSNQPQHF. The chain links TRBV5-4 to TRBJ1-5; maybe TRBD1 (6 bases). Germline CDR1 SGHNT, CDR2 YYREEE (reference sequence). The CDR3 totals 15 residues. V lost 4 bases and J 1 base, leaving 12 bases between the germline ends. Full variable domain (outside the CDR3, taken from reference TRBV5-4 and TRBJ1-5): ETGVTQSPTHLIKTRGQQVTLRCSSQSGHNTVSWYQQALGQGPQFIFQYYREEENGRGNFPPRFSGLQFPNYSSELNVNALELDDSALYLCASSEQGLSNQPQHFGDGTRLSIL.

CDR3: CASSEYREHTEAFF. In DNA, the CDR3 is TGTGCCAGCAGTGAATACAGGGAGCACACTGAAGCTTTCTTT. The V gene is TRBV25-1, the J gene TRBJ1-1; possibly TRBD1 for D (5 bases). CDR3 length equals 14 residues. Per the germline V gene, CDR1 is MGHDK and CDR2 is SYGVNS. Deletions cut 0 bases from V and 3 bases from J, with 8 bases between. The variable domain in full, with the rest retrieved from reference TRBV25-1 and TRBJ1-1, is EADIYQTPRYLVIGTGKKITLECSQTMGHDKMYWYQQDPGMELHLIHYSYGVNSTEKGDLSSESTVSRIRTEHFPLTLESARPSHTSQYLCASSEYREHTEAFFGQGTRLTVV.

This chain links TRBV7-6 with TRBJ2-1; 11 bases are a match to TRBD2. The CDR3 contains 15 residues. Germline lookup yields CDR1 SGHVS and CDR2 FNYEAQ. V shed 2 bases and J 10 bases; nucleotides not matched to a gene: 7. The CDR3 sequence is CASSLRLAGRREQFF. The CDR3 DNA reads as TGTGCCAGCAGCTTACGACTAGCGGGGAGACGGGAGCAGTTCTTC. The whole variable domain, filled in from reference TRBV7-6 and TRBJ2-1, reads GAGVSQSPRYKVTKRGQDVALRCDPISGHVSLYWYRQALGQGPEFLTYFNYEAQQDKSGLPNDRFSAERPEGSISTLTIQRTEQRDSAMYRCASSLRLAGRREQFFGPGTRLTVL.

The chain uses TRBV9 and TRBJ2-5; D gene unclear. Trimming stripped 0 bases from V and 5 bases from J, with 14 bases between. This CDR3 has 15 residues. CDR1 is SGDLS, CDR2 YYNGEE, per germline. The CDR3 region has the DNA TGTGCCAGCAGCGTAGGTAGGCTATCGCGGGAGACCCAGTACTTC. Translation: CASSVGRLSRETQYF.

This chain links TRBV7-3 with TRBJ2-2, with a tentative D call TRBD2 (5 bases). The length of the CDR3 is 12 residues. The V and J ends lost 5 bases and 8 bases respectively, with 9 bases between them. CDR1 and CDR2 from the germline V gene are SGHTA and FQGTGA. The DNA of the CDR3 is TGTGCCAGCAGCCCCGGCGGGGGGGAGCTGTTTTTT. This encodes CASSPGGGELFF.

This chain connects TRBV5-4 to TRBJ2-6, with TRBD2 matching 11 bases. Germline lookup yields CDR1 SGHNT and CDR2 YYREEE (reference sequence). The V segment lost 2 bases and the J segment 0 bases; nucleotides outside the gene matches: 4. The CDR3 runs 18 residues. Here the CDR3 reads CASSFPGLADSGANVLTF. The CDR3 bases are TGTGCCAGCAGCTTCCCGGGACTAGCGGACTCTGGGGCCAACGTCCTGACTTTC.

This clone showed up just once. The J gene is TRBJ2-7, the V gene TRBV5-6, with D unclear. V was trimmed by 4 bases and J by 3 bases, leaving 17 bases between them. This CDR3 has 15 amino acids. Germline CDR1 reads SGHDT; CDR2 reads YYEEEE. The CDR3 sequence is CASSADDKPLYEQYF. Here the CDR3 DNA reads TGTGCCAGCAGCGCAGATGACAAACCCCTCTACGAGCAGTACTTC.

The chain uses TRBV5-1 and TRBJ2-3, with TRBD2 matching 8 bases. With V trimmed by 0 bases and J by 5 bases, 5 bases remained unmatched. This CDR3 is 15 amino acids long. Germline CDR1 reads SGHRS; CDR2 reads YFSETQ. CDR3 residues: CASSLDGLAVDTQYF. The CDR3 nucleotides read TGCGCCAGCAGCTTGGATGGACTAGCTGTAGATACGCAGTATTTT.

The chain carries TRBV5-6 and TRBJ1-5, with a weak D call TRBD1 (5 bases). Trimming took 1 base from V and 2 from J, leaving 16 bases between them. CDR1 and CDR2 from the germline V gene are SGHDT and YYEEEE. The CDR3 consists of 17 residues. CDR3 loop: CASSLTGTGRGNQPQHF. The DNA for the CDR3 is TGTGCCAGCAGCTTGACCGGGACGGGTAGAGGCAATCAGCCCCAGCATTTT.

Here the CDR3 DNA reads TGTGCCAGCAGTATCTTACTAGCGGGGGGTACCGGGGAGCTGTTTTTT. Its protein is CASSILLAGGTGELFF. The rearrangement links TRBV27 to TRBJ2-2; 12 bases are a match to TRBD2. CDR1 and CDR2 from the germline V gene are MNHEY and SMNVEV (reference sequence). The CDR3 covers 16 residues. Unmatched junction bases numbered 6, after V lost 5 bases and J lost 5 bases.

The chain employs TRBV28 and TRBJ2-7; D perhaps matches TRBD2 (5 bases). Germline CDR1 MDHEN, CDR2 SYDVKM. The CDR3 has 16 amino acids. Between the trimmed V and J ends, which lost 4 bases and 2 bases, there was a span of 18 bases. The CDR3 here is CASSSGIRGRPYEQYF. The CDR3 DNA reads as TGTGCCAGCAGTTCCGGGATCCGTGGTCGACCCTACGAGCAGTACTTC.

This chain connects TRBV24-1 to TRBJ2-7; 9 positions match TRBD1. Germline CDR1 and CDR2: KGHDR and SFDVKD. Germline trimming cut 3 bases from V and 6 bases from J; bases unmatched to any gene: 8. This CDR3 region has 15 residues. The CDR3, as DNA: TGTGCCACCAGTGATATGGGACAGGGAACGGGCGAGCAGTACTTC. Amino acids: CATSDMGQGTGEQYF.

J is TRBJ1-2 and V is TRBV28, with 7 bases lining up with TRBD1. The germline CDR1 and CDR2 sequences are MDHEN and SYDVKM. V was pared by 3 bases and J by 6 bases, with 4 bases of the junction left unmatched. The CDR3 runs to 13 residues. CDR3 loop: CASSLQGGDGYTF. The CDR3 DNA reads as TGTGCCAGCAGTTTGCAGGGGGGGGATGGCTACACCTTC.

The V gene is TRBV30, the J gene TRBJ1-2; D is unresolved. This CDR3 comprises 12 residues. Germline V gives CDR1 GTSNPN, CDR2 SVGIG (reference sequence). V lost 4 bases to trimming and J lost 5 bases, with 11 bases between them. CDR3 nucleotide sequence: TGTGCCTGGACGGCCCGGCAATATGGCTACACCTTC. It encodes CAWTARQYGYTF.

The chain has TRBV11-3 and TRBJ2-1, with 8 bases fitting TRBD2. The V gene end was trimmed by 5 bases and the J gene end by 6 bases; junction bases not matched to a gene: 18. This CDR3 region has 18 residues. Germline V gene sequence: CDR1 SGHNT, CDR2 YENEEA. CDR3: CASSLQPPKREHPNEQFF. The CDR3, as DNA: TGTGCCAGCAGCCTCCAACCCCCCAAGCGGGAGCACCCCAATGAGCAGTTCTTC.

The rearrangement joins TRBV5-1 to TRBJ2-7; 9 bases fit TRBD1. V shed 0 bases, J shed 0 bases, and the junction held 1 base outside the gene matches. The CDR3 consists of 15 residues. Germline lookup yields CDR1 SGHRS and CDR2 YFSETQ. The CDR3 DNA follows: TGCGCCAGCAGCTTGGGGGACAGGGACTCCTACGAGCAGTACTTC. Translation gives CASSLGDRDSYEQYF.

This clone was seen a single time. The chain links TRBV3-1 (or the pseudogene TRBV3-2) to TRBJ1-2, with a weak D call TRBD1 (5 bases). The CDR3 runs to 14 residues. Germline values: CDR1 LGHDT, CDR2 YNNKEL (reference sequence). The V end lost 0 bases, the J end lost 4 bases, and 9 bases lay between the germline ends. For the CDR3, the DNA is TGTGCCAGCAGCCAAGAGGGGGGTTTCTATGGCTACACCTTC. Protein sequence: CASSQEGGFYGYTF.

The chain employs TRBV11-2 and TRBJ2-7; tentative D call: TRBD2 (6 bases). V was clipped by 8 bases and J by 0 bases, with 14 bases between them. The germline V gene encodes CDR1 SGHAT and CDR2 FQNNGV. CDR3 length equals 14 residues. The CDR3 region is CASRVGGSSYEQYF. The CDR3 nucleotides read TGTGCCAGCCGGGTGGGGGGTTCCTCCTACGAGCAGTACTTC. The variable domain in full, completed from reference TRBV11-2 and TRBJ2-7, reads EAGVAQSPRYKIIEKRQSVAFWCNPISGHATLYWYQQILGQGPKLLIQFQNNGVVDDSQLPKDRFSAERLKGVDSTLKIQPAKLEDSAVYLCASRVGGSSYEQYFGPGTRLTVT.

The chain is built from TRBV15 and TRBJ2-1; 9 nucleotides match TRBD2. Germline CDR1 reads LNHNV; CDR2 reads YYDKDF (reference sequence). The CDR3 runs 15 residues. V was clipped by 7 bases and J by 7 bases; unmatched bases: 11. The CDR3 nucleotides are TGTGCCACCAAACGACTAGCGGCAGAATTAAATGAGCAGTTCTTC. Protein product: CATKRLAAELNEQFF.

J is TRBJ2-3 and V is TRBV7-3, with 9 nucleotides matching TRBD1. The CDR3 has 15 amino acids. The germline gives CDR1 SGHTA, CDR2 FQGTGA. The ends lost 3 bases at V and 2 bases at J; junction bases unmatched: 3. CDR3 in amino acids: CASSLGTGFTDTQYF. The CDR3 DNA reads TGTGCCAGCAGCTTGGGGACAGGGTTCACAGATACGCAGTATTTT. Looking up the rest from reference TRBV7-3 and TRBJ2-3 gives the full variable domain: GAGVSQTPSNKVTEKGKYVELRCDPISGHTALYWYRQSLGQGPEFLIYFQGTGAADDSGLPNDRFFAVRPEGSVSTLKIQRTERGDSAVYLCASSLGTGFTDTQYFGPGTRLTVL.

V and J are TRBV30 and TRBJ2-7; D is unclear. Deletions cut 2 bases from V and 3 bases from J, with 17 bases between. The CDR3 totals 15 residues. Germline loops: CDR1 GTSNPN, CDR2 SVGIG (reference sequence). Written as DNA, the CDR3 is TGTGCCTGGAGTAGTTTATTACTATCTGGCTACGAGCAGTACTTC. Translating it yields CAWSSLLLSGYEQYF.

This chain connects TRBV4-1 to TRBJ1-6; D is ambiguous. The CDR3 loop spans 14 amino acids. In germline, CDR1 is MGHRA, CDR2 YSYEKL. Trimming took off 3 bases at V and 9 bases at J, with 12 bases between the two ends. The CDR3 protein is CASSQPGMGSPLHF. The CDR3 nucleotides read TGCGCCAGCAGCCAGCCGGGAATGGGTTCACCCCTCCACTTT.